This TCR beta chain was documented in a study of cytotoxic CD8 clonotypes in ibrutinib-treated CLL. Overall study: Among the samples, the mean was 255,043 productive templates and some 94,000 productive rearrangements. Study-level findings and limits: Pretreatment clonality was elevated relative to age-matched healthy donors and paralleled circulating CD8+ T-cell counts. Clonality climbed at ibrutinib response, then dropped toward baseline at progression.

The length of the CDR3 is 15 residues. CDR1 and CDR2 (germline): SGHDT, YYEEEE. V lost 1 base and J 0 bases, leaving 11 bases between the germline ends. T cells were sequenced at a targeted depth of 1 in 200,000 to 1 in 1 million. Sequenced by immunoSEQ multiplex PCR; TCRdb stores in-frame clones only, minus some. The top ten clones hold around 6.3% of a sample with fewer than 400,000 clones, 60% to 80% of them seen once. Turning to this clone: Antigen specificity is unknown.

The origin of this receptor is a human donor with chronic lymphocytic leukemia. Specimen: PBMCs, collected after 36 months of ibrutinib treatment. The rearrangement joins TRBV5-6 to TRBJ2-7, with unresolved D. CDR3 sequence reads: CASSLLGSTSYEQYF. CDR3 sequence (DNA): TGTGCCAGCAGCTTGTTGGGGTCCACCTCCTACGAGCAGTACTTC.